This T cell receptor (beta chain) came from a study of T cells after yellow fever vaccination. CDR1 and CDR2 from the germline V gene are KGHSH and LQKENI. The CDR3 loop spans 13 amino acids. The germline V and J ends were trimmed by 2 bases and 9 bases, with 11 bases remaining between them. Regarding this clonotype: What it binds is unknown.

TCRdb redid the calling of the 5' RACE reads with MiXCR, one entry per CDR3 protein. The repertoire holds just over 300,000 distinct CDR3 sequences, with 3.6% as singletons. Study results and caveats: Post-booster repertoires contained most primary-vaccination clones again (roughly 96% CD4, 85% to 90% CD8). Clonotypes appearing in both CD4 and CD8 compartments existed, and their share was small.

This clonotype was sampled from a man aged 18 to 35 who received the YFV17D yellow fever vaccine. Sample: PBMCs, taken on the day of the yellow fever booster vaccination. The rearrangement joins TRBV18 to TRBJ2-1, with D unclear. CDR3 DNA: TGTGCCAGCTCACCAGATTTACAAAGTGAGCAGTTCTTC. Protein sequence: CASSPDLQSEQFF.